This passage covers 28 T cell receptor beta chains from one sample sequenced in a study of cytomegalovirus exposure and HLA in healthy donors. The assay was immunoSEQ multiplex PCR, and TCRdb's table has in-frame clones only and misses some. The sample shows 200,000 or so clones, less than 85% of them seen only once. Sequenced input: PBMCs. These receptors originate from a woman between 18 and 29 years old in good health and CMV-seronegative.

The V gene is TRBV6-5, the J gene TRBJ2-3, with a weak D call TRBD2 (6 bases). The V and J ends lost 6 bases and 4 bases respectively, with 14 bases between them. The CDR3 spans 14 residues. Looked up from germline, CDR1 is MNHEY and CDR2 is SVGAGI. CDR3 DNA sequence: TGTGCCAGCAGGATCCTAGCGTACCCAGATACGCAGTATTTT. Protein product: CASRILAYPDTQYF.

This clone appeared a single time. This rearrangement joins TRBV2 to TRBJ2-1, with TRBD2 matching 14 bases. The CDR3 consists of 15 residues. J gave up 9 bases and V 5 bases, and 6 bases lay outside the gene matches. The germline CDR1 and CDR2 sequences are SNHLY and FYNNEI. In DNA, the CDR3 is TGTGCCAGCAGTCGACTAGCGGGAGGGCCTGGTGAGCAGTTCTTC. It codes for CASSRLAGGPGEQFF.

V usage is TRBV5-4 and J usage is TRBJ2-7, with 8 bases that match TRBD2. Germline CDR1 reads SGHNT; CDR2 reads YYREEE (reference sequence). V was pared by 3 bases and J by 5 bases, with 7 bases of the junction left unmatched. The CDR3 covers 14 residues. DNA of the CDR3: TGTGCCAGCAGCTCAGGGACTAGGTCCCACGAGCAGTACTTC. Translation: CASSSGTRSHEQYF.

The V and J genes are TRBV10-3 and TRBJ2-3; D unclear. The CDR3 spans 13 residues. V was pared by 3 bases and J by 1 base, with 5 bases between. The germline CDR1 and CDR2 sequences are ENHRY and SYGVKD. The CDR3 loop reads CAISEGGTDTQYF. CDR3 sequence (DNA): TGTGCCATCAGTGAAGGTGGCACAGATACGCAGTATTTT.

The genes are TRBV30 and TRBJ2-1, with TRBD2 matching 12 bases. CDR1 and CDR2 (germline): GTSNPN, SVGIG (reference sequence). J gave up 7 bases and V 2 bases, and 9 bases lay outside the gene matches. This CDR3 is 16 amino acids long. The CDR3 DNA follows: TGTGCCTGGAGTCCTCCGAGGACTAGCGGGAAGAATGAGCAGTTCTTC. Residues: CAWSPPRTSGKNEQFF. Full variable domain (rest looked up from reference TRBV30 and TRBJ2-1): SQTIHQWPATLVQPVGSPLSLECTVEGTSNPNLYWYRQAAGRGLQLLFYSVGIGQISSEVPQNLSASRPQDRQFILSSKKLLLSDSGFYLCAWSPPRTSGKNEQFFGPGTRLTVL.

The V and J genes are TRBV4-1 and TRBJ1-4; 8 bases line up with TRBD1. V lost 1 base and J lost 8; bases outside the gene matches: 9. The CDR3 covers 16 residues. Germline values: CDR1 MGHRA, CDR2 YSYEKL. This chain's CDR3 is CASSQAGTGGGEKLFF. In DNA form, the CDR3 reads TGCGCCAGCAGCCAAGCGGGGACAGGCGGAGGGGAAAAACTGTTTTTT.

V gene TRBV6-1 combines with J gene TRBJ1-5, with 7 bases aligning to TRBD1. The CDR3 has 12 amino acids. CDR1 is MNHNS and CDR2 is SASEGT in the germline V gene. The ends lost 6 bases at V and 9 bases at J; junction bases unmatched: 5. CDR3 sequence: CASRTGLGPQHF. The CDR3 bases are TGTGCCAGCAGGACAGGGCTGGGGCCCCAGCATTTT.

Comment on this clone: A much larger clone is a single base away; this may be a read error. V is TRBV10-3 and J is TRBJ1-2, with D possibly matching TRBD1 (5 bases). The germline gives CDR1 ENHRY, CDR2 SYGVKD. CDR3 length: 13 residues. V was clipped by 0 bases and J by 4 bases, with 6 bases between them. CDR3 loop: CAISESGGYGYTF. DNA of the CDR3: TGTGCCATCAGTGAGTCGGGGGGCTATGGCTACACCTTC.

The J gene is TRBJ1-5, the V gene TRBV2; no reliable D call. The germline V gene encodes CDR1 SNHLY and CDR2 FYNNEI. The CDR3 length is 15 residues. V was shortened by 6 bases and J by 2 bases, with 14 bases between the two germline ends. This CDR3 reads CASSLGLSGNQPQHF. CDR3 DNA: TGTGCCAGCAGCTTGGGCTTGTCGGGCAATCAGCCCCAGCATTTT.

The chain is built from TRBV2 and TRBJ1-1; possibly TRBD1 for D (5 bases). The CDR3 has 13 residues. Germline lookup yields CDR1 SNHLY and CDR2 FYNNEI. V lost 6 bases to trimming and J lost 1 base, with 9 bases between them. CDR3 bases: TGTGCCAGCAGCCGACAGCCGAACACTGAAGCTTTCTTT. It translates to CASSRQPNTEAFF.

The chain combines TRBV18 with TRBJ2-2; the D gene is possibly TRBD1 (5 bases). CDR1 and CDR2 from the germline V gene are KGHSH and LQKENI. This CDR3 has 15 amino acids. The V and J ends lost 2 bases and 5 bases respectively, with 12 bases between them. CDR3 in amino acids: CASSPSQGRTGELFF. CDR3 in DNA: TGTGCCAGCTCACCATCGCAGGGTAGGACCGGGGAGCTGTTTTTT.

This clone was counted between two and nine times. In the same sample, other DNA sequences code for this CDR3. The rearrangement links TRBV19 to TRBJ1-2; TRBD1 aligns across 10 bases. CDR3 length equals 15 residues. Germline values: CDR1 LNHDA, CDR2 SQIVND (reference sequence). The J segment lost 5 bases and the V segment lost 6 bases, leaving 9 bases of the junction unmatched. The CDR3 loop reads CASSRSGTGVYGYTF. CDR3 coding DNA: TGTGCCAGTAGCCGCTCCGGGACAGGGGTTTATGGCTACACCTTC.

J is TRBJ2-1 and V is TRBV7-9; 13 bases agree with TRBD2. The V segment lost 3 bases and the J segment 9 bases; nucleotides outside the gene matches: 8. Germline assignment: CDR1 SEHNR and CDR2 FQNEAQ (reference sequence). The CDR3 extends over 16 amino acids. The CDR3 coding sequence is TGTGCCAGCAGCTTGCCAGGACTAGCGGGAGTAAGTGAGCAGTTCTTC. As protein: CASSLPGLAGVSEQFF.

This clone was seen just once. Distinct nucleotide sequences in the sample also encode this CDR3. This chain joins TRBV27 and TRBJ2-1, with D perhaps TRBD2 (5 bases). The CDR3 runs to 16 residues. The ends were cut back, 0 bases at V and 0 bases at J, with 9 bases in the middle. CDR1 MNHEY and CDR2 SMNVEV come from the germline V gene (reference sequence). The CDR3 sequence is CASSLSSGSSYNEQFF. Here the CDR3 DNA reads TGTGCCAGCAGTTTATCGTCGGGGTCCTCCTACAATGAGCAGTTCTTC.

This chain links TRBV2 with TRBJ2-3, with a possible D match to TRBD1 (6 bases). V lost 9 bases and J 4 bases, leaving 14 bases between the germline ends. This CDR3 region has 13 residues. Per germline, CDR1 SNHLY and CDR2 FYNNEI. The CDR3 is CASQGRGSDTQYF. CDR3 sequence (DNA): TGTGCCAGTCAGGGAAGGGGGTCAGATACGCAGTATTTT. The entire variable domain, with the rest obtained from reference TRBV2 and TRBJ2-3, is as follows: EPEVTQTPSHQVTQMGQEVILRCVPISNHLYFYWYRQILGQKVEFLVSFYNNEISEKSEIFDDQFSVERPDGSNFTLKIRSTKLEDSAMYFCASQGRGSDTQYFGPGTRLTVL.

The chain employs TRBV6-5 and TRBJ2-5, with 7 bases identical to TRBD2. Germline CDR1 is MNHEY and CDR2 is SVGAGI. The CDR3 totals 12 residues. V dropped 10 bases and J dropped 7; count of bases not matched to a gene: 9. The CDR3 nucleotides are TGTGCCACCCAGCGGGGTCCGGGGACCCAGTACTTC. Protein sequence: CATQRGPGTQYF.

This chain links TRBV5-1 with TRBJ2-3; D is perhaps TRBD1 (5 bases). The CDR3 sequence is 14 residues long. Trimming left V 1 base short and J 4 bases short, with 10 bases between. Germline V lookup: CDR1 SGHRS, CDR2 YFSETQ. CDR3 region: CASSLQGAADTQYF. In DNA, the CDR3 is TGCGCCAGCAGCTTGCAAGGGGCCGCAGATACGCAGTATTTT.

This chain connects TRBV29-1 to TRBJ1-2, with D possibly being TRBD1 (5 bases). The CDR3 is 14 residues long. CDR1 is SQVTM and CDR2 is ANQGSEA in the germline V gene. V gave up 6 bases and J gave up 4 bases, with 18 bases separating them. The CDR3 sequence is CSVISQGSPYGYTF. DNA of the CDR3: TGCAGCGTCATATCCCAGGGATCCCCCTATGGCTACACCTTC.

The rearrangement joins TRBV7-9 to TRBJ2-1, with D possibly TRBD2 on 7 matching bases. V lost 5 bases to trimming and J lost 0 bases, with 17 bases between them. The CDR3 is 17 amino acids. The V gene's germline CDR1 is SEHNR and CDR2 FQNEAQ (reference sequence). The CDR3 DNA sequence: TGTGCCAGCAGCCGCGGGGGCGGAGCGAGCTCCTACAATGAGCAGTTCTTC. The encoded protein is CASSRGGGASSYNEQFF.

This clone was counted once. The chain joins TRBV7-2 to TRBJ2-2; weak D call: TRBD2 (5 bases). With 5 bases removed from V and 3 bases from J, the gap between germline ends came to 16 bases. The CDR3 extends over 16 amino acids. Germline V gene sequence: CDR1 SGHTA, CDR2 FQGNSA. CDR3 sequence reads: CASSPTSSVDTGELFF. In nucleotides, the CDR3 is TGTGCCAGCAGCCCTACGAGTAGCGTTGACACCGGGGAGCTGTTTTTT.

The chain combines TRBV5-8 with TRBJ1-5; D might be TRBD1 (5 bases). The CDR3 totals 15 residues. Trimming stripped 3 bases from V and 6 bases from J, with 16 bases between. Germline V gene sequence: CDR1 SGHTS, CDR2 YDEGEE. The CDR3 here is CASSSAHGAGQPQHF. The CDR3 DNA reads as TGTGCCAGCAGCTCTGCCCACGGGGCGGGTCAGCCCCAGCATTTT.

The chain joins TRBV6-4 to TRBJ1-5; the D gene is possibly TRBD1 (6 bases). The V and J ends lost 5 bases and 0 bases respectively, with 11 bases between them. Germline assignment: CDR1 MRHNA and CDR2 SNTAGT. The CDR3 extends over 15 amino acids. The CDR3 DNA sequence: TGTGCCAGCAGTCGGGACAAGAATAGCAATCAGCCCCAGCATTTT. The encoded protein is CASSRDKNSNQPQHF.

In DNA, the CDR3 is TGTGCCAGCAGTTTTTCCACGGCCCTGAGCTCCTACGAGCAGTACTTC. Its translation: CASSFSTALSSYEQYF. The V call is TRBV27, the J call TRBJ2-7; the D is unclear. CDR1 and CDR2 (germline): MNHEY, SMNVEV (reference sequence). The CDR3 length is 16 residues. V was trimmed by 3 bases and J by 0 bases, leaving 15 bases between them.

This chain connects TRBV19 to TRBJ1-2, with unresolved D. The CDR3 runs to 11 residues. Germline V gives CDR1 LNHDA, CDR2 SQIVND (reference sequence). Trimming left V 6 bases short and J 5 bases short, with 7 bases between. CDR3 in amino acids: CASRSGYGYTF. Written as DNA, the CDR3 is TGTGCCAGTAGGAGCGGGTATGGCTACACCTTC.

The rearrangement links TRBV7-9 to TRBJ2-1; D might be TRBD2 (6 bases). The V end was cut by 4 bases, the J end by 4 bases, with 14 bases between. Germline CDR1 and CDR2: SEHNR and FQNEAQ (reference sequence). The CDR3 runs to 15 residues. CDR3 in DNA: TGTGCCAGCAGCTCCGGGACTCAGACGTACAATGAGCAGTTCTTC. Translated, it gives CASSSGTQTYNEQFF.

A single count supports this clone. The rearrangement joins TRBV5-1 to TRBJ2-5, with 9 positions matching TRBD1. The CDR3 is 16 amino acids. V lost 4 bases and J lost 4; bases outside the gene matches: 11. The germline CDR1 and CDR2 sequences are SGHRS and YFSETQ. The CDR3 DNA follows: TGCGCCAGCAGCACCACGGGACAGGGAGGGACAGAGACCCAGTACTTC. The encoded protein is CASSTTGQGGTETQYF.

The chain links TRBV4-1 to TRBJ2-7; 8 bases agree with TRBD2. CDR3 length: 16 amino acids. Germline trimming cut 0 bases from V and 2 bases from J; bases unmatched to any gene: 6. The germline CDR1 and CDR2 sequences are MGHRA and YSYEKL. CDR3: CASSQERTAGAYEQYF. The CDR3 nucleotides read TGCGCCAGCAGCCAAGAGCGGACAGCGGGGGCCTACGAGCAGTACTTC.

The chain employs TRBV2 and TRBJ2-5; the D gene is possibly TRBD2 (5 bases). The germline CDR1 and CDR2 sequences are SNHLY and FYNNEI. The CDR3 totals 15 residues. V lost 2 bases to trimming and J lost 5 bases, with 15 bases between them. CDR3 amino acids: CASSESADLGETQYF. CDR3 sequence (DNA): TGTGCCAGCAGTGAATCGGCGGACTTGGGCGAGACCCAGTACTTC.